The next 2 T cell receptor beta chains were all read from a single sample in a study of identical twins. MiXCR was run by TCRdb on the 5' RACE reads, yielding one entry per CDR3 protein. The sample lists around 240,000 distinct CDR3 sequences, about 10% occurring once. The sample taken for sequencing was memory T cells sorted from blood. The source of these receptors is a man aged 45-65 years in good health.

This clonotype was counted ten times or more. The V gene is TRBV4-2, the J gene TRBJ1-1; TRBD1 is a possible D gene (6 bases). V lost 1 base, J lost 1 base, and 10 bases lay in between. Germline CDR1 reads LGHNA; CDR2 reads YNFKEQ. CDR3 size: 15 residues. CDR3 protein: CASSQAGQQNTEAFF. DNA for the CDR3: TGTGCCAGCAGCCAAGCAGGACAGCAGAACACTGAAGCTTTCTTT.

The genes are TRBV7-8 and TRBJ2-7; D tentatively fits TRBD1 or TRBD2 (5 bases each). Germline V gives CDR1 SGHVS, CDR2 FQNEAQ. The V gene lost 5 bases and the J gene lost 5 bases, with 19 bases spanning the gap. The CDR3 is 15 amino acids. The CDR3 is CASSPRPPGLDEQYF. CDR3 sequence (DNA): TGTGCCAGCAGCCCTCGACCGCCGGGGCTCGACGAGCAGTACTTC.